These T cell receptor beta chains were read from a single sample in a study of T cells in Graves' hyperthyroidism and ophthalmopathy. TCRdb itself ran the multiplex PCR reads through MiXCR, one entry per CDR3 protein. The sample has 500,000 to 750,000 distinct CDR3 sequences, 12% to 15% seen once. Sequences were obtained from blood. The origin of the receptors is a woman younger than 30 with Graves' ophthalmopathy. The CDR3 runs from the conserved cysteine through the conserved F or W. The order of the fields is clone size, D gene, V gene, J gene, CDR3 DNA, CDR3 protein. A D gene is named only where the DNA matches it firmly. The size field is filled for only some rows; it gives once, few, many or a size class.

size: -; D: TRBD1; V: TRBV11-2; J: TRBJ1-3; DNA: TGTGCCAGCAGCATTGGGGACAGCTCTGGAAACACCATATATTTT; CDR3: CASSIGDSSGNTIYF
size: -; D: -; V: TRBV25-1; J: TRBJ2-7; DNA: TGTGCCAAGACAGGGGGCGGGAGGGCCCTCAACGAGCAGTACTTC; CDR3: CAKTGGGRALNEQYF
size: many; D: -; V: TRBV20-1; J: TRBJ2-1; DNA: TGCAGTGCTAGATCCCTGGGGCTGCCCAATGAGCAGTTCTTC; CDR3: CSARSLGLPNEQFF
size: many; D: -; V: TRBV28; J: TRBJ2-7; DNA: TGTGCCAGCAGTTTAGGACCCGGTAGCCTTCCCTACGAGCAGTACTTC; CDR3: CASSLGPGSLPYEQYF
size: many; D: TRBD2; V: TRBV6-1; J: TRBJ2-7; DNA: TGTGCCAGCAGCCCCAAACTAGCGGGACTGTACGAGCAGTACTTC; CDR3: CASSPKLAGLYEQYF
size: many; D: -; V: TRBV11-3; J: TRBJ2-1; DNA: TGTGCCAGCAGCTTAGATCTAATTAACAATGAGCAGTTCTTC; CDR3: CASSLDLINNEQFF
size: many; D: TRBD2; V: TRBV6-5; J: TRBJ2-7; DNA: TGTGCCAGCAGTTACTCTTCGACTAGCGGGTACTACGAGCAGTACTTC; CDR3: CASSYSSTSGYYEQYF
size: few; D: -; V: TRBV18; J: TRBJ2-7; DNA: TGTGCCAGCTCACCTACCTACAGGACAGAACCAACCTCCTACGAGCAGTACTTC; CDR3: CASSPTYRTEPTSYEQYF
size: -; D: TRBD1; V: TRBV9; J: TRBJ1-1; DNA: TGTGCCAGCAGCGAACTTTCCGGGACAGGGCCCACTGAAGCTTTCTTT; CDR3: CASSELSGTGPTEAFF
size: many; D: -; V: TRBV9; J: TRBJ1-1; DNA: TGTGCCAGCAGCCCTACACGGGCGAACACTGAAGCTTTCTTT; CDR3: CASSPTRANTEAFF
size: -; D: -; V: TRBV5-1; J: TRBJ1-3; DNA: TGCGCCAGCAAGTCTGATGCCGGGGTTTCGGACACCATATATTTT; CDR3: CASKSDAGVSDTIYF
size: many; D: TRBD2; V: TRBV12-3/TRBV12-4; J: TRBJ2-1; DNA: TGTGCCAGCAGTTTCCGACTAGCGGGAGGCGGTGAGCAGTTCTTC; CDR3: CASSFRLAGGGEQFF
size: -; D: -; V: TRBV7-3; J: TRBJ2-7; DNA: TGTGCCAGCAGCGCTTCGGGGGCCTACGAGCAGTACTTC; CDR3: CASSASGAYEQYF
size: -; D: -; V: TRBV19; J: TRBJ1-2; DNA: TGTGCCAGTAGTATAACCTCTCATTATGGCTACACCTTC; CDR3: CASSITSHYGYTF
size: many; D: -; V: TRBV15; J: TRBJ1-1; DNA: TGTGCCACCAGCAGAGACCGAAGCAGGGGAGAAAGGACTGAAGCTTTCTTT; CDR3: CATSRDRSRGERTEAFF